Shown below are 22 T cell receptor beta chains from a single sample sequenced in a study of cytomegalovirus exposure and HLA in healthy donors. With 60 Vbeta and 13 Jbeta primers, the PCR was carried out. Clones were sequenced by immunoSEQ multiplex PCR, and TCRdb holds only the in-frame ones, with some missing. The sample holds approximately 170,000 clones, around 85% seen once. Sequencing input: PBMCs. These receptors came from a human donor in good health.

CDR3 sequence (DNA): TGTGCCAGCAGCACCGGGGACTACAATGAGCAGTTCTTC. Translation: CASSTGDYNEQFF. This rearrangement joins TRBV5-4 to TRBJ2-1; tentatively, D is TRBD2 (5 bases). V lost 4 bases and J lost 3, with 8 bases in between. Germline V CDR1 and CDR2: SGHNT, YYREEE (reference sequence). The CDR3 is 13 residues long.

This chain links TRBV7-8 with TRBJ2-1; a possible D gene is TRBD1 (6 bases). Germline CDR1 is SGHVS and CDR2 is FQNEAQ. Trimming removed 5 bases from V and 6 bases from J, with 8 bases in between. This CDR3 is built from 12 residues. The CDR3 coding sequence is TGTGCCAGCAGCGAGGACAGCAATGAGCAGTTCTTC. Translated: CASSEDSNEQFF.

CDR3 coding DNA: TGTGCCAGCAGTCCCCACGGAGGGGAGGAGACCCAGTACTTC. Translating it yields CASSPHGGEETQYF. This chain joins TRBV2 and TRBJ2-5; D might be TRBD2 (6 bases). V was cut by 5 bases and J by 5 bases, with 15 bases left in between. Per the germline V gene, CDR1 is SNHLY and CDR2 is FYNNEI. CDR3 length: 14 residues.

The chain joins TRBV6-6 to TRBJ2-2; TRBD2 matches 7 bases. J gave up 2 bases and V 10 bases, and 7 bases lay outside the gene matches. CDR1 and CDR2 (germline): MNHNY, SVGAGI (reference sequence). This CDR3 is 14 amino acids long. The CDR3 nucleotides read TGTGCCACCACTCGGGACTATAACACCGGGGAGCTGTTTTTT. The encoded protein is CATTRDYNTGELFF.

The rearrangement links TRBV7-9 to TRBJ2-3, with D maybe TRBD2 (7 bases). Germline V CDR1 and CDR2: SEHNR, FQNEAQ (reference sequence). The CDR3 spans 13 residues. V was clipped by 7 bases and J by 2 bases, with 10 bases between them. As DNA, the CDR3 is TGTGCCAGCAACCGGGGGGCCACAGATACGCAGTATTTT. Protein product: CASNRGATDTQYF.

The chain uses TRBV5-1 and TRBJ2-7; D not certain. Germline CDR1 is SGHRS and CDR2 is YFSETQ. This CDR3 spans 15 amino acids. Trimming left V 0 bases short and J 2 bases short, with 12 bases between. The CDR3 protein is CASSLGRFDPYEQYF. CDR3 sequence (DNA): TGCGCCAGCAGCTTGGGCAGGTTCGATCCCTACGAGCAGTACTTC.

This clone was seen only once. This chain connects TRBV6-6 to TRBJ2-1; D possibly corresponds to TRBD2 (6 bases). Per the germline V gene, CDR1 is MNHNY and CDR2 is SVGAGI (reference sequence). This CDR3 is 14 amino acids long. V dropped 8 bases and J dropped 8 bases, with 19 bases sitting between them. The CDR3 DNA reads TGTGCCAGCTCGAACCGGGCGGGGTCCCATGAGCAGTTCTTC. It yields the protein CASSNRAGSHEQFF.

V and J are TRBV6-5 and TRBJ1-6, with D possibly matching TRBD1 (6 bases). Germline CDR1 and CDR2: MNHEY and SVGAGI. The V end lost 0 bases, the J end lost 7 bases, and 13 bases lay between the germline ends. The CDR3 covers 16 residues. Written as DNA, the CDR3 is TGTGCCAGCAGTTACTCGATCGCGCAGGGGAATTCACCCCTCCACTTT. It yields the protein CASSYSIAQGNSPLHF.

This chain joins TRBV12-5 and TRBJ1-2; no reliable D call. The CDR3 covers 17 residues. Germline V CDR1 and CDR2: LGHNT, FRNRAP. The germline V and J ends were trimmed by 4 bases and 7 bases, with 25 bases remaining between them. CDR3 amino acids: CASGSTVRGEQFVGYTF. For the CDR3, the DNA is TGTGCTAGTGGTTCAACCGTACGAGGTGAACAATTTGTTGGCTACACCTTC.

J is TRBJ2-3 and V is TRBV5-4; 11 bases line up with TRBD2. The V gene end was trimmed by 3 bases and the J gene end by 2 bases; junction bases not matched to a gene: 14. The germline gives CDR1 SGHNT, CDR2 YYREEE (reference sequence). This CDR3 contains 19 residues. The chain's CDR3 is CASSSPSGGIPWVTDTQYF. CDR3 DNA sequence: TGTGCCAGCAGCTCCCCTAGCGGGGGGATCCCGTGGGTCACAGATACGCAGTATTTT.

The chain carries TRBV28 and TRBJ1-5; 7 nucleotides match TRBD1. Trimming cost V 8 bases and J 0 bases; bases outside gene matches: 4. CDR1 MDHEN and CDR2 SYDVKM come from the germline V gene. This CDR3 comprises 14 residues. The CDR3 coding sequence is TGTGCCAGCTCAGGGGGGAGTAGCAATCAGCCCCAGCATTTT. Its protein is CASSGGSSNQPQHF.

This CDR3 reads CASSLLEGKETQYF. CDR3 bases: TGTGCCAGCAGCTTACTAGAGGGCAAAGAGACCCAGTACTTC. The J gene is TRBJ2-5, the V gene TRBV7-9; D may be TRBD2 (5 bases). This CDR3 has 14 residues. CDR1 is SEHNR, CDR2 FQNEAQ, per germline (reference sequence). The V end lost 2 bases, the J end lost 3 bases, and 10 bases lay between the germline ends.

This clone was seen once. The rearrangement uses TRBV11-1 and TRBJ1-1; TRBD1 agrees at 8 bases. V was clipped by 5 bases and J by 4 bases; unmatched bases: 6. This CDR3 contains 14 residues. Germline V gene data show CDR1 as SGHAT and CDR2 as FQDESV (reference sequence). CDR3 sequence reads: CASSLQGAGTEAFF. The DNA for the CDR3 is TGTGCCAGCAGCCTCCAGGGGGCGGGCACTGAAGCTTTCTTT.

The gene calls are TRBV27 and TRBJ1-6; possible D gene TRBD1, 6 bases. The CDR3 is made up of 15 amino acids. Germline loops: CDR1 MNHEY, CDR2 SMNVEV (reference sequence). Trimming removed 5 bases at V and 6 bases at J, with 14 bases between. The CDR3 reads CASSTPRDTNSPLHF. CDR3 bases: TGTGCCAGCAGTACACCCCGGGACACTAATTCACCCCTCCACTTT.

The chain carries TRBV7-9 and TRBJ1-1; the D gene is possibly TRBD1 (6 bases). CDR1 is SEHNR, CDR2 FQNEAQ, per germline (reference sequence). V shed 5 bases and J shed 5 bases, with 18 bases lying between them. CDR3 length equals 15 residues. The CDR3 sequence is CASSEEQGLRTEAFF. As DNA, the CDR3 is TGTGCCAGCAGCGAAGAACAGGGCCTGAGGACTGAAGCTTTCTTT. The whole variable domain, filled in from reference TRBV7-9 and TRBJ1-1, reads DTGVSQNPRHKITKRGQNVTFRCDPISEHNRLYWYRQTLGQGPEFLTYFQNEAQLEKSRLLSDRFSAERPKGSFSTLEIQRTEQGDSAMYLCASSEEQGLRTEAFFGQGTRLTVV.

The CDR3 protein is CASSLGRRGPGNTIYF. CDR3 nucleotide sequence: TGTGCCAGCAGCTTAGGGAGGCGGGGCCCTGGAAACACCATATATTTT. This chain uses TRBV11-2 with TRBJ1-3, with a tentative D call TRBD1 (5 bases). Germline CDR1 reads SGHAT; CDR2 reads FQNNGV. Trimming removed 1 base at V and 2 bases at J, with 12 bases between. The CDR3 is 16 residues long.

CDR3 sequence: CASSSPREEETQYF. For the CDR3, the DNA is TGTGCCAGCAGCTCACCCAGGGAGGAAGAGACCCAGTACTTC. This rearrangement joins TRBV5-4 to TRBJ2-5; TRBD2 might be the D (6 bases). V was trimmed by 3 bases and J by 3 bases, leaving 12 bases between them. This CDR3 region has 14 residues. Germline values: CDR1 SGHNT, CDR2 YYREEE (reference sequence). The complete variable domain, with remaining parts taken from reference TRBV5-4 and TRBJ2-5, reads ETGVTQSPTHLIKTRGQQVTLRCSSQSGHNTVSWYQQALGQGPQFIFQYYREEENGRGNFPPRFSGLQFPNYSSELNVNALELDDSALYLCASSSPREEETQYFGPGTRLLVL.

The chain recombines TRBV14 with TRBJ2-3; TRBD2 agrees at 7 bases. This CDR3 has 13 amino acids. The J segment lost 6 bases and the V segment lost 4 bases, leaving 4 bases of the junction unmatched. Per germline, CDR1 SGHDN and CDR2 FVKESK. The CDR3 bases are TGTGCCAGCAGCCGGACTAGAGTCGATACGCAGTATTTT. This encodes CASSRTRVDTQYF.

The J gene is TRBJ2-3, the V gene TRBV7-3; D remains ambiguous. CDR1 is SGHTA and CDR2 is FQGTGA in the germline V gene. This CDR3 has 13 residues. Trimming removed 4 bases from V and 1 base from J, with 6 bases in between. DNA of the CDR3: TGTGCCAGCAGCTCGCTAGGCACAGATACGCAGTATTTT. Amino acid sequence: CASSSLGTDTQYF.

The chain employs TRBV19 and TRBJ2-3; the D gene is possibly TRBD1 (5 bases). Germline loops: CDR1 LNHDA, CDR2 SQIVND (reference sequence). The CDR3 totals 15 residues. V dropped 4 bases and J dropped 2 bases, with 13 bases sitting between them. The chain's CDR3 is CASSTRRVITDTQYF. CDR3 coding DNA: TGTGCCAGTAGTACCCGCAGGGTCATCACAGATACGCAGTATTTT.

The CDR3 DNA is TGTGCCAGCAGTTTTCGTCAGCCCCAGCATTTT. Residues: CASSFRQPQHF. This chain links TRBV28 with TRBJ1-5; D ambiguous. Trimming pared 3 bases from V and 6 bases from J, leaving 3 bases between. There are 11 residues in the CDR3. Germline V lookup: CDR1 MDHEN, CDR2 SYDVKM.

The chain joins TRBV4-3 to TRBJ1-1, with a weak D call TRBD1 (5 bases). V was pared by 2 bases and J by 3 bases, with 16 bases between. The germline V gene has CDR1 LGHNA and CDR2 YSLEER. The CDR3 covers 16 residues. In DNA form, the CDR3 reads TGCGCCAGCAGCCAACTAATACGGGGCGGGGACACTGAAGCTTTCTTT. Its translation is CASSQLIRGGDTEAFF.